Below are 31 T cell receptor beta chains sequenced from a single sample in a study of cytotoxic CD8 clonotypes in ibrutinib-treated CLL. Using immunoSEQ multiplex PCR, the repertoire was profiled, and TCRdb retains in-frame clones only, with some absent. The sample lists about 140,000 clones; roughly 77% were seen once. The source material was PBMCs, sampled after 12 months of ibrutinib treatment. The receptors shown here come from a human donor with chronic lymphocytic leukemia.

The chain has TRBV29-1 and TRBJ2-3; 10 bases map to TRBD1. From germline, CDR1 is SQVTM and CDR2 ANQGSEA. Trimming cost V 5 bases and J 0 bases; bases outside gene matches: 11. There are 17 residues in the CDR3. Here the CDR3 reads CSVNRDRGVLSTDTQYF. DNA for the CDR3: TGCAGCGTTAACCGGGACAGGGGAGTACTGAGCACAGATACGCAGTATTTT.

This chain joins TRBV5-1 and TRBJ2-1; 7 nucleotides align to TRBD2. CDR1 and CDR2 (germline): SGHRS, YFSETQ. The CDR3 has 14 amino acids. The ends lost 5 bases at V and 4 bases at J; junction bases unmatched: 6. CDR3 sequence (DNA): TGCGCCAGCAGGGCTAGCGGAACTTACAATGAGCAGTTCTTC. It codes for CASRASGTYNEQFF.

This chain links TRBV6-5 with TRBJ2-7; D is unresolved. In germline, CDR1 is MNHEY, CDR2 SVGAGI. This CDR3 region has 14 residues. V was clipped by 6 bases and J by 0 bases, with 12 bases between them. For the CDR3, the DNA is TGTGCCAGCAGCCGAACCTTGGACTCCTACGAGCAGTACTTC. Its protein is CASSRTLDSYEQYF.

The rearrangement uses TRBV5-1 and TRBJ2-5, with TRBD1 as a possible D gene (6 bases). CDR3 length: 15 amino acids. Trimming stripped 0 bases from V and 1 base from J, with 10 bases between. The germline V gene encodes CDR1 SGHRS and CDR2 YFSETQ. CDR3 DNA sequence: TGCGCCAGCAGCTTGGTGGCAGGGGCCCAAGAGACCCAGTACTTC. Amino acids: CASSLVAGAQETQYF.

The chain recombines TRBV10-3 with TRBJ1-1, with 8 bases matching TRBD1. This CDR3 contains 13 residues. V was clipped by 10 bases and J by 3 bases; unmatched bases: 7. Germline-derived CDR1 and CDR2 are ENHRY and SYGVKD. The CDR3 region is CATRTGWDTEAFF. DNA of the CDR3: TGTGCCACCAGGACAGGGTGGGACACTGAAGCTTTCTTT.

This clone has a handful of counts. The chain couples TRBV29-1 to TRBJ1-1; D remains ambiguous. V shed 4 bases and J shed 1 base, with 7 bases lying between them. This CDR3 is built from 12 residues. Germline V gives CDR1 SQVTM, CDR2 ANQGSEA. CDR3 sequence: CSVVEANTEAFF. The CDR3, as DNA: TGCAGCGTTGTAGAAGCGAACACTGAAGCTTTCTTT.

The V gene is TRBV7-6, the J gene TRBJ2-7; the D gene is possibly TRBD1 (6 bases). Trimming stripped 5 bases from V and 4 bases from J, with 15 bases between. The CDR3 consists of 14 residues. CDR1 is SGHVS and CDR2 is FNYEAQ in the germline V gene. The CDR3 protein is CASSPGQIDYEQYF. The CDR3 DNA reads as TGTGCCAGCAGCCCGGGACAAATCGATTACGAGCAGTACTTC.

The genes are TRBV15 and TRBJ1-6; tentatively, D is TRBD1 (5 bases). Per germline, CDR1 LNHNV and CDR2 YYDKDF (reference sequence). The CDR3 runs 13 residues. V was pared by 1 base and J by 9 bases, with 7 bases between. In DNA, the CDR3 is TGTGCCACCAGCAGAGCGGGGGGTTCACCCCTCCACTTT. It codes for CATSRAGGSPLHF.

V and J are TRBV5-6 and TRBJ2-7; 7 positions match TRBD1. The V and J ends lost 7 bases and 4 bases, in that order; junction bases with no gene match: 8. This CDR3 region has 13 residues. Germline CDR1 is SGHDT and CDR2 is YYEEEE. DNA for the CDR3: TGTGCCAGCGGGGGACAGCTCGGGTACGAGCAGTACTTC. Translated, it gives CASGGQLGYEQYF.

A single count supports this clone. The chain joins TRBV27 to TRBJ2-7; the match to TRBD1 covers 7 bases. Per germline, CDR1 MNHEY and CDR2 SMNVEV (reference sequence). V lost 0 bases, J lost 4 bases, and 6 bases stayed unmatched. This CDR3 has 15 amino acids. In nucleotides, the CDR3 is TGTGCCAGCAGTTTATCGGTAGGGGGCGTGTACGAGCAGTACTTC. Its protein product is CASSLSVGGVYEQYF.

To note about this clone: Other DNA sequences in this specimen translate into the identical CDR3. The chain links TRBV5-1 to TRBJ2-7; D gene unclear. This CDR3 is built from 12 residues. Germline lookup yields CDR1 SGHRS and CDR2 YFSETQ. V lost 0 bases, J lost 3 bases, and 4 bases lay in between. DNA for the CDR3: TGCGCCAGCAGCTTGGAGGGCTACGAGCAGTACTTC. Its protein is CASSLEGYEQYF.

This chain joins TRBV25-1 and TRBJ2-2; a weak D match, TRBD1 (6 bases). V was shortened by 6 bases and J by 7 bases, with 15 bases between the two germline ends. The CDR3 totals 14 residues. CDR1 and CDR2 from the germline V gene are MGHDK and SYGVNS. The CDR3 reads CASSRTATGGELFF. The CDR3 nucleotides read TGTGCCAGCAGCCGGACAGCGACCGGCGGGGAGCTGTTTTTT. Based on the CDR3 plus reference TRBV25-1 and TRBJ2-2, the full variable domain is EADIYQTPRYLVIGTGKKITLECSQTMGHDKMYWYQQDPGMELHLIHYSYGVNSTEKGDLSSESTVSRIRTEHFPLTLESARPSHTSQYLCASSRTATGGELFFGEGSRLTVL.

This clone has just one count. V usage is TRBV18 and J usage is TRBJ2-7; the match to TRBD1 covers 7 bases. The CDR3 is 14 amino acids. Germline V lookup: CDR1 KGHSH, CDR2 LQKENI. Trimming at V came to 3 bases and at J to 0 bases, leaving 2 bases not matched to a gene. The CDR3 DNA sequence: TGTGCCAGCTCACCGGGACAGATCTCCTACGAGCAGTACTTC. This encodes CASSPGQISYEQYF.

The chain links TRBV7-9 to TRBJ1-1; 11 bases fit TRBD1. CDR3 length: 16 amino acids. Germline CDR1 SEHNR, CDR2 FQNEAQ (reference sequence). Germline trimming cut 5 bases from V and 3 bases from J; bases unmatched to any gene: 8. CDR3 coding DNA: TGTGCCAGCAGCCGTGGGACAGGGGGAAAGGACACTGAAGCTTTCTTT. This codes for CASSRGTGGKDTEAFF.

This rearrangement joins TRBV19 to TRBJ2-1, with D possibly TRBD2 on 6 matching bases. CDR1 is LNHDA, CDR2 SQIVND, per germline (reference sequence). V was cut by 2 bases and J by 2 bases, with 16 bases left in between. The length of the CDR3 is 17 residues. The CDR3 bases are TGTGCCAGTAGTATACGCCCCGGGGGAGCGGCCTACAATGAGCAGTTCTTC. It encodes CASSIRPGGAAYNEQFF.

The genes are TRBV7-2 and TRBJ2-7; 10 bases align to TRBD2. Germline CDR1 SGHTA, CDR2 FQGNSA. The V and J ends lost 1 base and 6 bases, in that order; junction bases with no gene match: 6. The CDR3 loop spans 15 amino acids. The CDR3 coding sequence is TGTGCCAGCAGCTTAGGTAGAATAGCGGGAGGCGAGCAGTACTTC. Translated: CASSLGRIAGGEQYF.

This rearrangement joins TRBV7-9 to TRBJ1-5; 11 bases are a match to TRBD1. The CDR3 loop spans 15 amino acids. Trimming at V came to 5 bases and at J to 8 bases, leaving 8 bases not matched to a gene. The germline gives CDR1 SEHNR, CDR2 FQNEAQ (reference sequence). Written as DNA, the CDR3 is TGTGCCAGCAGCCCACGGACAGGGGGCATTGAGCCCCAGCATTTT. This gives the protein CASSPRTGGIEPQHF.

Many counts were recorded for this clone. The chain is built from TRBV6-5 and TRBJ1-6, with D possibly TRBD1 on 5 matching bases. Germline assignment: CDR1 MNHEY and CDR2 SVGAGI. V lost 6 bases and J lost 3, with 9 bases in between. The CDR3 is 14 residues long. The CDR3 protein is CASRLQGYNSPLHF. DNA for the CDR3: TGTGCCAGCAGACTCCAGGGCTATAATTCACCCCTCCACTTT.

The V call is TRBV7-2, the J call TRBJ1-1; D is uncertain. This CDR3 has 13 residues. Germline V gene sequence: CDR1 SGHTA, CDR2 FQGNSA. The ends were cut back, 6 bases at V and 0 bases at J, with 8 bases in the middle. DNA of the CDR3: TGTGCCAGCAGTCCTACTTTGAACACTGAAGCTTTCTTT. Translation gives CASSPTLNTEAFF.

This clone showed up just a few times. V usage is TRBV19 and J usage is TRBJ1-4; D not certain. The CDR3 sequence is 11 residues long. The germline V gene has CDR1 LNHDA and CDR2 SQIVND (reference sequence). Trimming removed 8 bases from V and 7 bases from J, with 8 bases in between. CDR3 sequence reads: CASGTVEKLFF. CDR3 DNA sequence: TGTGCCAGTGGAACAGTTGAAAAACTGTTTTTT.

This rearrangement joins TRBV28 to TRBJ1-2, with D perhaps TRBD1 (5 bases). This CDR3 region has 11 residues. Germline-derived CDR1 and CDR2 are MDHEN and SYDVKM. The V end lost 6 bases, the J end lost 7 bases, and 9 bases lay between the germline ends. The CDR3 protein is CASRPGFGYTF. For the CDR3, the DNA is TGTGCCAGCAGGCCAGGGTTTGGCTACACCTTC.

This chain links TRBV6-5 with TRBJ1-2; D gene unclear. Trimming pared 4 bases from V and 6 bases from J, leaving 18 bases between. Germline V lookup: CDR1 MNHEY, CDR2 SVGAGI. The CDR3 consists of 15 residues. The CDR3 is CASSFLTRTGHGYTF. CDR3 sequence (DNA): TGTGCCAGCAGTTTCCTAACGCGGACGGGCCATGGCTACACCTTC.

This chain links TRBV11-2 with TRBJ2-5; D uncertain. V lost 1 base, J lost 0 bases, and 9 bases lay in between. Germline-derived CDR1 and CDR2 are SGHAT and FQNNGV. The CDR3 runs to 15 residues. The CDR3 loop is CASSLVFGNQETQYF. The DNA for the CDR3 is TGTGCCAGCAGCTTAGTTTTTGGTAACCAAGAGACCCAGTACTTC.

This rearrangement joins TRBV27 to TRBJ2-7; the D gene is possibly TRBD2 (7 bases). This CDR3 region has 13 residues. V lost 8 bases, J lost 2 bases, and 13 bases lay in between. The germline V gene has CDR1 MNHEY and CDR2 SMNVEV (reference sequence). CDR3 amino acids: CASSPGGAYEQYF. DNA of the CDR3: TGTGCCAGCTCGCCGGGGGGCGCCTACGAGCAGTACTTC.

The chain combines TRBV7-9 with TRBJ1-6; 12 bases map to TRBD1. The ends lost 0 bases at V and 6 bases at J; junction bases unmatched: 3. Per germline, CDR1 SEHNR and CDR2 FQNEAQ (reference sequence). This CDR3 is built from 17 residues. The CDR3 reads CASSLAPGQGANSPLHF. For the CDR3, the DNA is TGTGCCAGCAGCTTAGCGCCGGGACAGGGGGCTAATTCACCCCTCCACTTT.

The chain combines TRBV7-8 with TRBJ2-3; D call uncertain. The CDR3 is 13 amino acids. The germline V gene encodes CDR1 SGHVS and CDR2 FQNEAQ. With 5 bases removed from V and 0 bases from J, the gap between germline ends came to 6 bases. CDR3 region: CASSPDSTDTQYF. Written as DNA, the CDR3 is TGTGCCAGCAGCCCTGACAGCACAGATACGCAGTATTTT.

The sample holds a few counts of this clone. The chain links TRBV27 to TRBJ1-2; 7 nucleotides agree with TRBD1. The CDR3 runs 14 residues. V dropped 5 bases and J dropped 4; count of bases not matched to a gene: 7. Germline CDR1 and CDR2: MNHEY and SMNVEV (reference sequence). The DNA of the CDR3 is TGTGCCAGCAGTGCCGACAGGGACCTCTATGGCTACACCTTC. It translates to CASSADRDLYGYTF.

The chain carries TRBV14 and TRBJ1-2; a weak D match, TRBD1 (5 bases). The CDR3 has 16 amino acids. Germline CDR1 and CDR2: SGHDN and FVKESK. V lost 6 bases, J lost 3 bases, and 20 bases lay in between. In DNA form, the CDR3 reads TGTGCCAGCAGTCCACGGATGGGACGGTTGGACTATGGCTACACCTTC. Its translation is CASSPRMGRLDYGYTF.

The V and J genes are TRBV5-1 and TRBJ1-4, with a weak D call TRBD1 (5 bases). Germline loops: CDR1 SGHRS, CDR2 YFSETQ. V was clipped by 4 bases and J by 0 bases, with 13 bases between them. The CDR3 length is 16 residues. The CDR3 DNA sequence: TGCGCCAGCAGCCAAGACAGATTTGCAACTAATGAAAAACTGTTTTTT. Its translation: CASSQDRFATNEKLFF.

J is TRBJ2-7 and V is TRBV15; a weak D match, TRBD2 (6 bases). The V gene's germline CDR1 is LNHNV and CDR2 YYDKDF (reference sequence). Trimming removed 5 bases from V and 2 bases from J, with 13 bases in between. The CDR3 is 14 residues long. The CDR3 bases are TGTGCCACCAGCCCGGGCGGGATCACCTACGAGCAGTACTTC. Translation: CATSPGGITYEQYF.

The rearrangement links TRBV27 to TRBJ2-2; tentative D call: TRBD1 (5 bases). From germline, CDR1 is MNHEY and CDR2 SMNVEV (reference sequence). V was trimmed by 0 bases and J by 7 bases, leaving 9 bases between them. The CDR3 extends over 14 amino acids. CDR3 sequence: CASSLSGPRGELFF. CDR3 DNA: TGTGCCAGCAGTTTATCGGGGCCTCGCGGGGAGCTGTTTTTT.